This T cell receptor beta chain appears in the sequencing data of a study of blood T cell repertoires in COVID-19. Looking at the study overall: Material from acute and convalescent COVID-19 was sourced from the United States, Italy and Spain. Sample material is recorded as cDNA or gDNA derived from T cells, B-cell-depleted T cells, or PBMCs.

Original processing notes: Scientists estimated how many nucleated cells there were by amplifying reference gene primers. Profiled with immunoSEQ multiplex PCR; TCRdb holds only in-frame clones, not every one. The D gene and trimming were derived from the DNA, and the V and J assignments and clone size from that table. Of around 380,000 clones in the sample, 81% were seen once. CDR3 length: 16 amino acids. Germline V gives CDR1 KGHSH, CDR2 LQKENI. Trimming removed 2 bases from V and 10 bases from J; junction bases left unmatched: 7. What was sequenced was peripheral blood. This rearrangement joins TRBV18 to TRBJ2-1, with 14 positions matching TRBD2. The clonotype comes from a human donor with acute or convalescent COVID-19. The donor label of this sample is uncertain. The CDR3 region has the DNA TGTGCCAGCTCACCAGGGACTAGCGGGAGATTCTACGAGCAGTTCTTC. Its translation: CASSPGTSGRFYEQFF.